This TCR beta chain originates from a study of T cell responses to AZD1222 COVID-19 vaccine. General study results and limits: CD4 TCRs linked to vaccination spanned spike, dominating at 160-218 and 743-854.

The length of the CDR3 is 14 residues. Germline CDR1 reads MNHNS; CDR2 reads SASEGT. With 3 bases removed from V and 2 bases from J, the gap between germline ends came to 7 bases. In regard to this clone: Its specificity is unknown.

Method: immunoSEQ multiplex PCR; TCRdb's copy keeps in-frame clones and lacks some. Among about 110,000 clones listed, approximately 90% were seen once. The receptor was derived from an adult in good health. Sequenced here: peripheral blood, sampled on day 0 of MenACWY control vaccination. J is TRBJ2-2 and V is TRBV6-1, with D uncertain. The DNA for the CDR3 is TGTGCCAGCAGTGAGACCCTTAACACCGGGGAGCTGTTTTTT. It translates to CASSETLNTGELFF.